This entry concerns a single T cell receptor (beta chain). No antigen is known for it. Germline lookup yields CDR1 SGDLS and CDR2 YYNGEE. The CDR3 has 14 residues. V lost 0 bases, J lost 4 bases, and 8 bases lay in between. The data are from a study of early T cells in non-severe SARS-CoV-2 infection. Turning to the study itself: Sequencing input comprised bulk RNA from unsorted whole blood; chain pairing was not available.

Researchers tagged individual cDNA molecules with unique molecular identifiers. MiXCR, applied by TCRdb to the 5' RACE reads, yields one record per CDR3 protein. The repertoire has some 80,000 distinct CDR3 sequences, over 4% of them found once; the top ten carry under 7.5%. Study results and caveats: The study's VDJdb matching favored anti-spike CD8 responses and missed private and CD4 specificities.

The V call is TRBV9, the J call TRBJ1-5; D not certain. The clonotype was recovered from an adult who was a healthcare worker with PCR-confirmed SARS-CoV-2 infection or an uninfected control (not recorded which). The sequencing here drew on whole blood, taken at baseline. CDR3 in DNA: TGTGCCAGCAGCGTAGGCGGCCCGAATCAGCCCCAGCATTTT. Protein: CASSVGGPNQPQHF.